This T cell receptor (beta chain) was sequenced in a study of graft-versus-host responses after intestinal transplantation. In the study overall: Multivisceral, liver-intestinal, or isolated intestinal grafts were transplanted into recipients. All recipients got anti-thymocyte globulin induction, then tacrolimus and steroids for about 3 years. Regarding the study as a whole: Present in recipient marrow, GvH clones included some that appeared first in ileum or blood. Circulating GvH clone levels at their peak were associated with HvG declines (early post-transplant).

This CDR3 contains 16 residues. V was cut by 2 bases and J by 1 base, with 14 bases left in between. Per germline, CDR1 SGHTA and CDR2 FQGTGA. Comments on this clone: No antigen is known for it.

Repertoires were generated with immunoSEQ multiplex PCR, while TCRdb's copy carries only in-frame clones and drops some. The sample records 100,000 to 140,000 clones, about 87% being singletons. The V and J genes are TRBV7-3 and TRBJ1-1; D not certain. This TCR was sampled from a human donor who was the organ donor for an intestinal transplant. This sample comprised unstimulated CD4+ T cells sorted from spleen or lymph node cells, obtained before transplant. CDR3 amino acids: CASSLSTGEGNTEAFF. The CDR3 region has the DNA TGTGCCAGCAGCTTATCGACTGGGGAGGGGAACACTGAAGCTTTCTTT.